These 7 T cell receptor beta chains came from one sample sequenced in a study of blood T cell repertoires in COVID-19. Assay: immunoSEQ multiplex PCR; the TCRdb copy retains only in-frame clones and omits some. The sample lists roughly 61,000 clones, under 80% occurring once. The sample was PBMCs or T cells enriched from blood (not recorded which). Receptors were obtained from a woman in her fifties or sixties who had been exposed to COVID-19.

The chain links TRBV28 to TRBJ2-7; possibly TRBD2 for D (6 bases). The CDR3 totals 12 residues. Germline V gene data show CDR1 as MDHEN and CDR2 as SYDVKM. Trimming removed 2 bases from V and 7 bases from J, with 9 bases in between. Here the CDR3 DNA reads TGTGCCAGCAGTTTAGGCGGGAAAGAGCAGTACTTC. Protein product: CASSLGGKEQYF.

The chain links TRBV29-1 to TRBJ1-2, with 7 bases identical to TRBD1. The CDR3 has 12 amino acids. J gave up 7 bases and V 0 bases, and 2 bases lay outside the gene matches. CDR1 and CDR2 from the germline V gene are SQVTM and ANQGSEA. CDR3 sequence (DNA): TGCAGCGTTGAAGATCAGGGGGGTGGCTACACCTTC. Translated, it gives CSVEDQGGGYTF.

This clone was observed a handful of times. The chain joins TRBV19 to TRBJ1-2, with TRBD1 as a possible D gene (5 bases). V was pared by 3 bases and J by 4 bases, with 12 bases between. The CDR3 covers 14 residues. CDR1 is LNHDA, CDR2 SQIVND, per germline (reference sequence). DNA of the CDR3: TGTGCCAGTAGTATCCCCAGGGCCAGCTATGGCTACACCTTC. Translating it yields CASSIPRASYGYTF.

CDR3 loop: CATRGTSLGNTEAFF. CDR3 coding DNA: TGTGCCACCAGAGGGACATCCTTAGGGAACACTGAAGCTTTCTTT. The chain links TRBV24-1 to TRBJ1-1, with D maybe TRBD1 (6 bases). CDR1 is KGHDR, CDR2 SFDVKD, per germline. The CDR3 runs 15 residues. With 7 bases removed from V and 1 base from J, the gap between germline ends came to 15 bases.

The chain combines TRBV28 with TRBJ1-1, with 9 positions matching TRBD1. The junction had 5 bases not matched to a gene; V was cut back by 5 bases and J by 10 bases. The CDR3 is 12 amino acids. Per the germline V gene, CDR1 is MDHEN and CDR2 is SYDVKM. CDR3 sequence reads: CASSTLQGAAFF. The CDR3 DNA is TGTGCCAGCAGTACCTTACAGGGGGCAGCTTTCTTT.

The CDR3 DNA is TGTGCCAGCAGTATCGGACAGAACACTGAAGCTTTCTTT. It translates to CASSIGQNTEAFF. V is TRBV28 and J is TRBJ1-1; TRBD1 is a possible D gene (5 bases). V was cut by 5 bases and J by 1 base, with 8 bases left in between. The V gene's germline CDR1 is MDHEN and CDR2 SYDVKM. The CDR3 sequence is 13 residues long.

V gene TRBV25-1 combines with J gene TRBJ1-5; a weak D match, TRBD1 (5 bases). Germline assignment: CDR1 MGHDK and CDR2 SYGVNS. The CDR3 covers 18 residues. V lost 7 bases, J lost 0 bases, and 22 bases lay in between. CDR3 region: CASKKPSPQGTSNQPQHF. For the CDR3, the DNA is TGTGCCAGCAAAAAACCGAGCCCTCAGGGAACTAGCAATCAGCCCCAGCATTTT.